This T cell receptor (beta chain) was recovered during a study of blood T cell repertoires in COVID-19. Clones were sequenced by immunoSEQ multiplex PCR, and TCRdb holds only the in-frame ones, with some missing. The profile shows around 28,000 clones, roughly 90% of them singletons. The CDR3 sequence is 11 residues long. The germline gives CDR1 MNHNY, CDR2 SVGAGI (reference sequence). Trimming pared 7 bases from V and 6 bases from J, leaving 9 bases between. The sequenced sample consisted of peripheral blood. This clonotype was obtained from a human donor in a cohort sampled during active COVID-19. The J gene is TRBJ1-1, the V gene TRBV6-6, with no clear D. CDR3 residues: CASIVSAEAFF. The CDR3 region has the DNA TGTGCCAGCATAGTAAGCGCTGAAGCTTTCTTT.